This T cell receptor beta chain was obtained from a study of vaccination effects on CD4 cells after COVID-19. Turning to the study itself: Post-vaccine draws lagged the second dose by a median of 72 days. Points from the study as a whole: Early post-infection timepoints were missing from the study, which also had few convalescent patients. After vaccination of healthy people, only 1 of 255 vaccine-induced clones cross-reacted with common cold coronaviruses.

Within the ViraFEST assay, antigen-specific CD4+ T cells underwent expansion with viral peptide pools prior to sequencing. Cells that had been cultured for less than eleven days were the source of isolated CD4+ T cells. Each participant received a vaccine that was either BNT162b2 or mRNA-1273, given as two doses. Cultures had half their medium replaced with IL-2 medium on days 3 and 7. CDR1 is MNHEY and CDR2 is SVGEGT in the germline V gene. Trimming removed 4 bases from V and 2 bases from J; junction bases left unmatched: 5. The CDR3 has 15 residues. The data were produced by immunoSEQ multiplex PCR, yet TCRdb's version contains in-frame clones alone and is incomplete. The sample lists 25,000 to 40,000 clones; approximately 69% were seen once. A note on this clone: What it recognizes is unknown.

V and J are TRBV6-2 or TRBV6-3 and TRBJ1-5; 7 bases are a match to TRBD1. The sample in question was CD4+ T cells from PBMCs cultured with SARS-CoV-2 spike peptides, obtained after COVID-19 vaccination. The sequence came from a human donor who received a COVID-19 vaccine. CDR3 sequence reads: CASSSYRGRNQPQHF. CDR3 nucleotides: TGTGCCAGCAGTTCCTACAGGGGTCGCAATCAGCCCCAGCATTTT.